The clone carrying this T cell receptor beta chain was observed once. Data came from immunoSEQ multiplex PCR; TCRdb stores just in-frame clones and leaves some out. The table has 1.6 million or so clones, 97% to 99% seen once. The data are from a study of shared clonotypes between healthy human individuals. Germline V CDR1 and CDR2: SNHLY, FYNNEI. The V and J ends lost 6 bases and 9 bases respectively, with 15 bases between them. This CDR3 contains 12 residues. The receptor was isolated from a man aged 30 to 45 in good health. The specimen was naive CD4+ T cells sorted from blood. As for subset: CD45RA+ positively selected. The gene calls are TRBV2 and TRBJ2-7; weak D call: TRBD1 (5 bases). The CDR3 nucleotides are TGTGCCAGCAGGGAGACAGTATCTCGGCAGTACTTC. This sequence encodes CASRETVSRQYF.